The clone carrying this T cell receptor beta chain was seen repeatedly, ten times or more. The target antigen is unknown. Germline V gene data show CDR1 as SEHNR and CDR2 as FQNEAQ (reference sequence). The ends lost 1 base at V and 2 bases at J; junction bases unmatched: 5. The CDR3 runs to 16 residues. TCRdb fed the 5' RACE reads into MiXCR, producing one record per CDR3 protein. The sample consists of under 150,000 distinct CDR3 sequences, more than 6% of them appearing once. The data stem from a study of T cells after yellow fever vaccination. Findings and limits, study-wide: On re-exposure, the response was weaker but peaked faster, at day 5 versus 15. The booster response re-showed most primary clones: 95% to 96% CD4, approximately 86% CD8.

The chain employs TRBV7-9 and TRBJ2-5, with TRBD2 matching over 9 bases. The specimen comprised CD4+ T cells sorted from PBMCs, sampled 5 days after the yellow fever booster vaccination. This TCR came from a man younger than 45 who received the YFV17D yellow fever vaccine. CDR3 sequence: CASSLGLAGPQETQYF. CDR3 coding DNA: TGTGCCAGCAGCTTAGGGCTAGCGGGACCTCAAGAGACCCAGTACTTC.